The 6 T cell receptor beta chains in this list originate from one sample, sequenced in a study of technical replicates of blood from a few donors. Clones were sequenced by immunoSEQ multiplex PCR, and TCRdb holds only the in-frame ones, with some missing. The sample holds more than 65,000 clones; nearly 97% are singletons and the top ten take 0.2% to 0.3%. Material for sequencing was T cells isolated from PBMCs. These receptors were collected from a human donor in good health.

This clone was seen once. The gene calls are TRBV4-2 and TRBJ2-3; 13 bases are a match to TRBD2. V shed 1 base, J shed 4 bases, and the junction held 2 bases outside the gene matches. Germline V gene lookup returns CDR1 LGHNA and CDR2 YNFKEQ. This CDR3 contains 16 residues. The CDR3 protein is CASSQGTSGGSDTQYF. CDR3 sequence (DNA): TGTGCCAGCAGCCAAGGGACTAGCGGGGGTTCAGATACGCAGTATTTT.

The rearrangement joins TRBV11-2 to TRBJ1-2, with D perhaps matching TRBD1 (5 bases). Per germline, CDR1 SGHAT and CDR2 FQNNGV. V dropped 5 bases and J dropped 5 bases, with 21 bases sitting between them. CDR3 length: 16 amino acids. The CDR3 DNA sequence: TGTGCCAGCAGCCCAAACTTCGGGACGGGGGAATATGGCTACACCTTC. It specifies CASSPNFGTGEYGYTF.

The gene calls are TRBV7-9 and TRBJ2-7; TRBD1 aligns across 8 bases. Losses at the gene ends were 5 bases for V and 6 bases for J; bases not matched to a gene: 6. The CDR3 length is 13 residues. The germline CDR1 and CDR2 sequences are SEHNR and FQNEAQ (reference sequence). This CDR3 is CASSRSGGGEQYF. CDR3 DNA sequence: TGTGCCAGCAGCCGATCAGGGGGCGGCGAGCAGTACTTC.

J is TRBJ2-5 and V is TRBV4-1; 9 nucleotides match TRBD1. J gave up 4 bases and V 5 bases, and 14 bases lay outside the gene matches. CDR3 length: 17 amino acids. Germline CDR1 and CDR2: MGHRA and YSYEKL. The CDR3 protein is CASSLTPGQGFAETQYF. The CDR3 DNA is TGCGCCAGCAGCTTAACCCCGGGACAGGGTTTCGCAGAGACCCAGTACTTC.

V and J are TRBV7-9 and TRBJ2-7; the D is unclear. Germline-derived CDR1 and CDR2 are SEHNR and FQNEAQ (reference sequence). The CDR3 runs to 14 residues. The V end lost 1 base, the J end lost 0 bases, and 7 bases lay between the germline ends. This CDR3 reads CASSLVGDSYEQYF. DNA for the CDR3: TGTGCCAGCAGCTTAGTCGGAGACTCCTACGAGCAGTACTTC.

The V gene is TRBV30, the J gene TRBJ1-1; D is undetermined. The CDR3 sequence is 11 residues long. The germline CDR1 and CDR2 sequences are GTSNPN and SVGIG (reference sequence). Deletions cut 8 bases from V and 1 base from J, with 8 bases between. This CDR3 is CAQRENTEAFF. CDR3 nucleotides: TGTGCCCAGCGAGAGAACACTGAAGCTTTCTTT. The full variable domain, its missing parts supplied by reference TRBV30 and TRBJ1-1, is SQTIHQWPATLVQPVGSPLSLECTVEGTSNPNLYWYRQAAGRGLQLLFYSVGIGQISSEVPQNLSASRPQDRQFILSSKKLLLSDSGFYLCAQRENTEAFFGQGTRLTVV.